What follows is one T cell receptor (beta chain) and its context. The CDR3 totals 12 residues. Trimming shortened V by 7 bases and J by 1 base, and 4 bases separated the two germline ends. Germline loops: CDR1 LNHDA, CDR2 SQIVND (reference sequence). Some clones are missing from TCRdb's copy, which holds only in-frame ones; the method was immunoSEQ multiplex PCR. The sample shows about 80,000 clones, about four fifths of them seen only once. This sample was included in a study of blood T cell repertoires in COVID-19. The sequence was collected from a human donor in a cohort sampled during active COVID-19. The chain uses TRBV19 and TRBJ2-2; D is unclear. Specimen: peripheral blood. As DNA, the CDR3 is TGTGCCAGTAACTGGAACACCGGGGAGCTGTTTTTT. Translated, it gives CASNWNTGELFF.